The rows below give T cell receptor beta chains drawn from one sample of a study of early stage breast cancer tumors. Assay used: immunoSEQ multiplex PCR; TCRdb lists only in-frame clones, some missing. The table shows tens of thousands of clones, with roughly 77% occurring only once. Material: breast tumor tissue. These TCRs come from a person in their twenties or thirties with breast cancer. Both conserved end residues are part of each CDR3. A D gene is named only where the DNA matches it firmly. Rows give clone size only sometimes, using once, few, many, or a class for an expanded clone.

few,-,TRBJ2-6,TRBV29-1,CSLLLWGTMPGANVLTF,TGCAGTCTTTTACTCTGGGGTACTATGCCTGGGGCCAACGTCCTGACTTTC
few,-,TRBJ1-3,TRBV5-1,CASSSGGPGNTIYF,TGCGCCAGCAGCTCTGGGGGGCCGGGGAACACCATATATTTT
-,-,TRBJ2-4,TRBV9,CASSRGLAKNIQYF,TGTGCCAGCAGCAGGGGACTAGCCAAAAACATTCAGTACTTC
once,-,TRBJ2-6,TRBV6-4,CASSAQPLDSGANVLTF,TGTGCCAGCAGTGCTCAGCCGTTGGACTCTGGGGCCAACGTCCTGACTTTC
-,-,TRBJ1-5,TRBV2,CASSEAKTWGQPQHF,TGTGCCAGCAGTGAAGCTAAGACCTGGGGACAGCCCCAGCATTTT
-,-,TRBJ2-3,TRBV5-1,CASSFQGSTDTQYF,TGCGCCAGCAGCTTCCAGGGCAGCACAGATACGCAGTATTTT
-,TRBD1,TRBJ2-7,TRBV11-2,CASSSTGLSYEQYF,TGTGCCAGCAGCTCGACAGGGCTCTCCTACGAGCAGTACTTC
-,TRBD1,TRBJ2-5,TRBV5-5,CGTGGLGKETQYF,TGTGGGACAGGGGGCTTGGGAAAAGAGACCCAGTACTTC
-,-,TRBJ2-1,TRBV5-4,CASSNPGPYNEQFF,TGTGCCAGCAGCAATCCCGGACCCTACAATGAGCAGTTCTTC
once,-,TRBJ2-5,TRBV5-4,CASSLGPREETQYF,TGTGCCAGCAGCTTGGGACCCCGCGAGGAGACCCAGTACTTC
-,-,TRBJ2-3,TRBV7-8,CASSLVFLDRSTDTQYF,TGTGCCAGCAGCTTAGTTTTTCTAGACAGGTCCACAGATACGCAGTATTTT
-,-,TRBJ2-3,TRBV5-1,CASGSGLTDTQYF,TGCGCCAGCGGGAGCGGACTCACAGATACGCAGTATTTT
-,TRBD2,TRBJ2-2,TRBV10-3,CAISPSGRNTGELFF,TGTGCCATCAGTCCTAGCGGGAGGAACACCGGGGAGCTGTTTTTT